Here is one T cell receptor (beta chain) with its context. Method: immunoSEQ multiplex PCR; TCRdb's copy keeps in-frame clones and lacks some. The sample shows fewer than 500,000 clones, roughly 91% of them seen only once. This entry belongs to a study of Ad26.COV2.S vaccination and SARS-CoV-2 variants. Germline V lookup: CDR1 SGHVS, CDR2 FNYEAQ. The V end lost 5 bases, the J end lost 4 bases, and 14 bases lay between the germline ends. The CDR3 runs to 14 residues. Indicated treatment: around 19 received Ad26.COV2.S at low or high dose, single or two shots; about 5 received placebo; per-sample allocation not given. Specimens were obtained on day 63 following the first vaccine or placebo injection.

The source is a person between 18 and 59 years old who received the Ad26.COV2.S COVID-19 vaccine or a placebo. The chain uses TRBV7-6 and TRBJ1-1, with D tentatively TRBD1 (6 bases). The sequenced sample was peripheral blood, obtained in a trial of Ad26.COV2.S vaccine versus placebo. Here the CDR3 reads CASSEIQGGTEAFF. CDR3 DNA sequence: TGTGCCAGCAGCGAGATACAGGGTGGCACTGAAGCTTTCTTT.